These 15 T cell receptor beta chains were all obtained from the same sample, sequenced in a study of early T cells in non-severe SARS-CoV-2 infection. One entry per CDR3 protein results from TCRdb running MiXCR on the 5' RACE reads. Among around 98,000 distinct CDR3 sequences, approximately 11% were seen once, and the ten largest hold around 5%. Sequences were obtained from whole blood. The receptors derive from an adult who was a healthcare worker with PCR-confirmed SARS-CoV-2 infection or an uninfected control (not recorded which).

This clonotype showed up just a few times. The genes are TRBV12-3 or TRBV12-4 and TRBJ2-3; D might be TRBD1 (5 bases). The DNA end is more similar to TRBJ1-5, so the J call may be wrong. CDR3 length: 19 amino acids. CDR3 sequence: CASRAFGTSGGDPTDTQHF. In DNA, the CDR3 is TGTGCCAGCAGGGCATTTGGGACTAGCGGGGGGGACCCCACAGATACGCAGCATTTT.

The sample holds many counts of this clonotype. The V call is TRBV24-1, the J call TRBJ1-5; maybe TRBD1 (5 bases). The germline V gene has CDR1 KGHDR and CDR2 SFDVKD. The CDR3 consists of 17 residues. V was clipped by 2 bases and J by 0 bases, with 13 bases between them. As DNA, the CDR3 is TGTGCCACCAGTGATTCCCGGACATCCCATAGCAATCAGCCCCAGCATTTT. This translates into CATSDSRTSHSNQPQHF.

This clonotype was seen ten or more times. The V gene is TRBV12-3 or TRBV12-4, the J gene TRBJ2-2, with D tentatively TRBD2 (6 bases). With 0 bases removed from V and 6 bases from J, the gap between germline ends came to 20 bases. The CDR3 spans 18 residues. The CDR3 loop is CASSLARGAGLLAGELFF. CDR3 coding DNA: TGTGCCAGCAGTTTAGCGCGCGGTGCGGGACTCCTCGCCGGGGAGCTGTTTTTT.

V and J are TRBV6-1 and TRBJ2-3; D is possibly TRBD1 (6 bases). The V and J ends lost 3 bases and 4 bases respectively, with 20 bases between them. CDR1 and CDR2 (germline): MNHNS, SASEGT. The CDR3 contains 17 residues. CDR3 DNA sequence: TGTGCCAGCAGTGATACCACAGGGAAAGGTTGGCCAGATACGCAGTATTTT. Residues: CASSDTTGKGWPDTQYF.

This clonotype was counted between two and nine times. V is TRBV6-2 or TRBV6-3 and J is TRBJ1-5; no firm D call. Trimming took 5 bases from V and 6 from J, leaving 11 bases between them. Germline V CDR1 and CDR2: MNHEY, SVGEGT. This CDR3 comprises 13 residues. The CDR3 here is CASSLEWGQPQHF. The CDR3 DNA sequence: TGTGCCAGCAGTCTTGAGTGGGGTCAGCCCCAGCATTTT.

This clonotype appeared many times. The chain uses TRBV11-1 and TRBJ1-2; D is perhaps TRBD1 (5 bases). V lost 5 bases, J lost 4 bases, and 11 bases lay in between. Germline lookup yields CDR1 SGHAT and CDR2 FQDESV (reference sequence). This CDR3 is 13 amino acids long. The CDR3, as DNA: TGTGCCAGCAGCGATGACAGACTCTATGGCTACACCTTC. Its translation: CASSDDRLYGYTF.

In this sample, this clonotype turned up a few times. The chain recombines TRBV29-1 with TRBJ1-2; D is possibly TRBD1 (6 bases). This CDR3 spans 13 amino acids. From germline, CDR1 is SQVTM and CDR2 ANQGSEA. V was clipped by 6 bases and J by 2 bases, with 13 bases between them. This CDR3 reads CSVDRTGNYGYTF. The CDR3 bases are TGCAGCGTCGACCGTACAGGGAACTATGGCTACACCTTC. The full variable domain, its missing parts supplied by reference TRBV29-1 and TRBJ1-2, is SAVISQKPSRDICQRGTSLTIQCQVDSQVTMMFWYRQQPGQSLTLIATANQGSEATYESGFVIDKFPISRPNLTFSTLTVSNMSPEDSSIYLCSVDRTGNYGYTFGSGTRLTVV.

This clonotype was seen more than once but under ten times. V gene TRBV12-3 or TRBV12-4 combines with J gene TRBJ2-2; no clear D. The V and J ends lost 3 bases and 2 bases respectively, with 7 bases between them. CDR3 length: 14 amino acids. This chain's CDR3 is CASSLILNTGELFF. The CDR3 DNA is TGTGCCAGCAGTTTGATCTTAAACACCGGGGAGCTGTTTTTT.

This clonotype has a count of ten or more. The chain uses TRBV7-2 and TRBJ1-1; D gene unclear. The CDR3 has 16 residues. Germline CDR1 and CDR2: SGHTA and FQGNSA. Trimming removed 1 base at V and 1 base at J, with 13 bases between. The CDR3 DNA is TGTGCCAGCAGCTTAGAGGGTGTCAGATCGAACACTGAAGCTTTCTTT. Amino acids: CASSLEGVRSNTEAFF.

This clonotype was detected a few times. The genes are TRBV18 and TRBJ1-1, with 10 bases matching TRBD1. Germline CDR1 is KGHSH and CDR2 is LQKENI. V lost 2 bases, J lost 2 bases, and 2 bases stayed unmatched. This CDR3 is 15 amino acids long. The CDR3: CASSPGQGVNTEAFF. Written as DNA, the CDR3 is TGTGCCAGCTCACCAGGACAGGGGGTAAACACTGAAGCTTTCTTT.

The V and J genes are TRBV5-1 and TRBJ2-3; weak D call: TRBD2 (6 bases). Trimming removed 4 bases from V and 3 bases from J, with 12 bases in between. The CDR3 is made up of 14 amino acids. Germline V CDR1 and CDR2: SGHRS, YFSETQ. The CDR3 is CASSPGTATDTQYF. In DNA, the CDR3 is TGCGCCAGCAGCCCAGGGACTGCAACAGATACGCAGTATTTT. The entire variable domain, with the rest obtained from reference TRBV5-1 and TRBJ2-3, is as follows: KAGVTQTPRYLIKTRGQQVTLSCSPISGHRSVSWYQQTPGQGLQFLFEYFSETQRNKGNFPGRFSGRQFSNSRSEMNVSTLELGDSALYLCASSPGTATDTQYFGPGTRLTVL.

This clonotype was observed a handful of times. V is TRBV5-6 and J is TRBJ1-3, with D maybe TRBD1 (6 bases). The CDR3 contains 16 residues. V was pared by 6 bases and J by 0 bases, with 16 bases between. The germline V gene has CDR1 SGHDT and CDR2 YYEEEE. CDR3 coding DNA: TGTGCCAGCAAAATCCTACAGGGTTCCTCTGGAAACACCATATATTTT. Protein sequence: CASKILQGSSGNTIYF.

This clonotype was seen a handful of times. This chain joins TRBV20-1 and TRBJ2-7, with D unresolved. The CDR3 is 14 amino acids. Germline V gene data show CDR1 as DFQATT and CDR2 as SNEGSKA (reference sequence). V was clipped by 7 bases and J by 0 bases, with 16 bases between them. Here the CDR3 reads CSVFPWVDSYEQYF. The DNA of the CDR3 is TGCAGTGTTTTCCCCTGGGTAGACTCCTACGAGCAGTACTTC.

This clonotype was observed at least ten times. The chain links TRBV20-1 to TRBJ2-3; D possibly corresponds to TRBD2 (6 bases). The V end lost 0 bases, the J end lost 5 bases, and 12 bases lay between the germline ends. The CDR3 sequence is 14 residues long. The germline V gene has CDR1 DFQATT and CDR2 SNEGSKA (reference sequence). DNA for the CDR3: TGCAGTGCTAGAGATTCCGCGGGGCGAGATACGCAGTATTTT. It is translated as CSARDSAGRDTQYF.

V gene TRBV9 combines with J gene TRBJ2-2; 7 bases align to TRBD1. The CDR3 totals 15 residues. Germline V lookup: CDR1 SGDLS, CDR2 YYNGEE. Trimming removed 3 bases from V and 4 bases from J; junction bases left unmatched: 6. This chain's CDR3 is CASSALTGRTGELFF. CDR3 bases: TGTGCCAGCAGCGCACTGACAGGGCGCACCGGGGAGCTGTTTTTT.